This T cell receptor (beta chain) was captured in a study of cytomegalovirus exposure and HLA in healthy donors. General study findings and limits: In vitro assays verified that a few CMV-associated chains recognized CMV antigens specifically. In presence/absence analyses, roughly uniform sequencing depth across donors was assumed. The study recorded 160 or so TCR beta chains that were cytomegalovirus-associated. Later work showed greater clonal expansion in HLA-associated TCR beta chains than in equally common others.

The CDR3 is 16 amino acids. Trimming cost V 1 base and J 0 bases, with 11 bases left between them. Germline V gene lookup returns CDR1 SGHTA and CDR2 FQGTGA. On this clone: Its target is unknown.

Use of 60 Vbeta and 13 Jbeta primers characterized the PCR. Only in-frame clones appear in the TCRdb table, and some are missing; sequencing was by immunoSEQ multiplex PCR. The table includes 50,000 to 75,000 clones, 83% detected once. This sequence was found in a human donor in good health. This rearrangement joins TRBV7-3 to TRBJ2-3; a weak D match, TRBD1 (6 bases). Sequencing was done on a sample of PBMCs. This CDR3 is CASSLMQGSSTDTQYF. The CDR3 DNA is TGTGCCAGCAGCTTAATGCAGGGGTCCAGCACAGATACGCAGTATTTT.